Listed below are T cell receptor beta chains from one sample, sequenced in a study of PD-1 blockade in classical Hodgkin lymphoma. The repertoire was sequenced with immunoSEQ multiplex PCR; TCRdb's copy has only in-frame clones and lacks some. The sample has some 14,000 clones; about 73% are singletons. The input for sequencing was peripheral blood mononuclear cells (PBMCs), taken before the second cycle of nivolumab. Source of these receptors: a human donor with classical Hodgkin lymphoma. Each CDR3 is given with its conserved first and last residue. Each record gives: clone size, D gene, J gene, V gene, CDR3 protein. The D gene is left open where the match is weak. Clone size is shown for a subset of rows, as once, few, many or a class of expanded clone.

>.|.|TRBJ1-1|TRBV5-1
CASSLDGLQGWGFEAFF
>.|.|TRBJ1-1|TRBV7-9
CASSVTGGTEAFF
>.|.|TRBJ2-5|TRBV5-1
CASSLVGERTQYF
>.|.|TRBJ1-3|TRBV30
CAWSLHKPGNTIYF
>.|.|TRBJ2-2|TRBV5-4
CAHTPENTGELFF
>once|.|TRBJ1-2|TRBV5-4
CASSFEPWTARVESYGYTF
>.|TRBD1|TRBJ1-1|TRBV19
CASSMGQGESEAFF
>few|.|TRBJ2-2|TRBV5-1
CASSLDRVTGELFF
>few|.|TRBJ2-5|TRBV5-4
CASTHVAGQQETQYF
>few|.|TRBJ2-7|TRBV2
CASKRVGSYEQYF
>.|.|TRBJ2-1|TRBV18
CASSLTVGPYNEQFF
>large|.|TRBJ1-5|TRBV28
CASSALPDSSNQPQHF
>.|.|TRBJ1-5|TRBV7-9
CASSLAIRGSNQPQHF
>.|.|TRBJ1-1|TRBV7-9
CASSLARSPAIFNTEAFF
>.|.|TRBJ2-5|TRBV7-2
CASSFRLAETQYF
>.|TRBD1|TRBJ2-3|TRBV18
CASSPRGTGASDTQYF
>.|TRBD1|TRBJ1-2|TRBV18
CASSRPDTGGLGYTF
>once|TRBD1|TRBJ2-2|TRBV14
CASSQQGAGTGELFF
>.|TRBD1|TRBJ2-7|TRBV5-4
CASSLGQALSYEQYF
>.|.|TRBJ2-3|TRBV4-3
CASSQDLGGKRTDTQYF
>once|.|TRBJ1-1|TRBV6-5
CASTSGSQAFF
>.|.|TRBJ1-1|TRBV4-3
CASSQEGRTEAFF
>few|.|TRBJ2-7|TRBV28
CASSLGVPYEQYF
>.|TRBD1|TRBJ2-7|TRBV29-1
CSVGGQGGTYEQYF
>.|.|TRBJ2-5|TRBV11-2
CASSPLGLPQETQYF
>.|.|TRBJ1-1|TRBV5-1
CASSLVESNTEAFF
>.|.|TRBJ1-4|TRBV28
CASRGGGQTNEKLFF
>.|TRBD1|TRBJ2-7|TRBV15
CATSRPQGASGYEQYF
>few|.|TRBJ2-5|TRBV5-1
CASSPYRLQETQYF
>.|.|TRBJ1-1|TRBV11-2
CASSSGQRSAFF
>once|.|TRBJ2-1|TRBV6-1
CASSNREIDEQFF
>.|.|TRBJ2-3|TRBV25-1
CASSDVTPHTQYF
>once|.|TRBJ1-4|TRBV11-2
CASSLSNEKLFF
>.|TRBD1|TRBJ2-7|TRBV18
CASSPTGDEQYF
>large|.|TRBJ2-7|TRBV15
CATSRGDSAYEQYF
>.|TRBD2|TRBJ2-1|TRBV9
CASSVTSAYNEQFF
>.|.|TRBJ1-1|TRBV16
CASSYPRGRDTEAFF
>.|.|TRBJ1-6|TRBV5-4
CASSLAGGLHSPLHF
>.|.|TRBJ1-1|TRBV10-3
CAISEGTQYTEAFF
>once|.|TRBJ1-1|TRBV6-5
CASSYRVTEAFF
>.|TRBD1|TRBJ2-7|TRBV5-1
CASSFYRGSYEQYF
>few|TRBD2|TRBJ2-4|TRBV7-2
CASSLTGGGAVKNIQYF
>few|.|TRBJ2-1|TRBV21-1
CASSKRDSYNEQFF
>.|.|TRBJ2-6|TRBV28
CASSLPTGQYSGANVLTF
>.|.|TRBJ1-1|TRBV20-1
CSAIRTEAFF
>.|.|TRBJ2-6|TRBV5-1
CASSPAGFGANVLTF
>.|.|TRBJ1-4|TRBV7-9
CASTSGASGGIATNEKLFF
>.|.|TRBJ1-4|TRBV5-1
CASSPGGFNEKLFF
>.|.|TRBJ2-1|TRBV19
CASSATRRGGNEQFF
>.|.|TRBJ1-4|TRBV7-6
CASSSGTLREKLFF